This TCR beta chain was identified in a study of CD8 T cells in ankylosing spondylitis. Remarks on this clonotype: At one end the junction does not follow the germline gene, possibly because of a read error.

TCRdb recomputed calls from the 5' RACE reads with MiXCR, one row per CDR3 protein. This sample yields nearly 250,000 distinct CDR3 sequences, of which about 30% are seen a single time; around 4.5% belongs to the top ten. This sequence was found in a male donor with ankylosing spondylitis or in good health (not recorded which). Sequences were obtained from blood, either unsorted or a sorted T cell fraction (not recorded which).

CDR3 bases: TGCGCCAGCAGCCAAAAACTACCCAACTTC. Translating gives CASSQKLPNF. The chain is built from TRBV4-1 and TRBJ2-7; no clear D gene. This CDR3 comprises 10 residues. The germline V gene has CDR1 MGHRA and CDR2 YSYEKL.